The 14 T cell receptor beta chains reported below all come from one sample, sequenced in a study of blood T cell repertoires in COVID-19. Sequencing used immunoSEQ multiplex PCR; TCRdb keeps in-frame clones, though not all of them. The sample records tens of thousands of clones, roughly nine tenths being singletons. The sequenced material came from PBMCs or T cells enriched from blood (not recorded which). These receptors were taken from a woman aged 50 to 60 who had recovered from COVID-19.

The chain has TRBV11-2 and TRBJ1-1; TRBD1 matches 8 bases. Germline assignment: CDR1 SGHAT and CDR2 FQNNGV. The CDR3 consists of 17 residues. After removal of 2 bases from V and 0 bases from J, the junction contained 8 bases not matched to a gene. The CDR3 nucleotides are TGTGCCAGCAGCTTAAGGACAGGGATGGATGTGAACACTGAAGCTTTCTTT. The encoded protein is CASSLRTGMDVNTEAFF.

The rearrangement links TRBV4-2 to TRBJ1-5; possible D gene TRBD1, 6 bases. This CDR3 comprises 15 residues. Germline values: CDR1 LGHNA, CDR2 YNFKEQ. Trimming pared 4 bases from V and 0 bases from J, leaving 10 bases between. CDR3: CASSLQGHSNQPQHF. The CDR3 region has the DNA TGTGCCAGCAGCCTACAGGGCCATAGCAATCAGCCCCAGCATTTT.

Regarding this clone: The limits of the CDR3 on the DNA are not certain, so only TCRdb's listed CDR3 is given. The CDR3 is CASSILANNQPQHF. V is TRBV19 and J is TRBJ1-5; the table's D gene call, TRBD1, was not cross checked with the DNA. Looked up from germline, CDR1 is LNHDA and CDR2 is SQIVND (reference sequence). The CDR3 length equals 14 residues, ends included.

V and J are TRBV7-8 and TRBJ2-7; 13 nucleotides agree with TRBD2. Germline CDR1 SGHVS, CDR2 FQNEAQ. The CDR3 is 16 residues long. V trimming: 5 bases; J trimming: 2 bases; junction bases outside the gene matches: 6. The CDR3 loop reads CASSVRLAGGPYEQYF. CDR3 nucleotides: TGTGCCAGCAGCGTCCGACTAGCGGGAGGACCCTACGAGCAGTACTTC.

The chain links TRBV20-1 to TRBJ2-4; a possible D gene is TRBD2 (5 bases). The CDR3 runs to 13 residues. Germline V gene sequence: CDR1 DFQATT, CDR2 SNEGSKA (reference sequence). The V end was cut by 3 bases, the J end by 1 base, with 7 bases between. CDR3 DNA sequence: TGCAGTGCTAGTCGAGGGGCCAAAAACATTCAGTACTTC. Residues: CSASRGAKNIQYF.

This clone has only a few counts. The CDR3 DNA is TGTGCCAGCAGTGGACAGGTTTCTGGAAACACCATATATTTT. Its protein is CASSGQVSGNTIYF. The rearrangement links TRBV25-1 to TRBJ1-3, with D possibly TRBD1 on 6 matching bases. Trimming took 4 bases from V and 1 from J, leaving 8 bases between them. The CDR3 spans 14 residues. Germline CDR1 is MGHDK and CDR2 is SYGVNS.

The rearrangement links TRBV19 to TRBJ2-2; maybe TRBD2 (5 bases). The germline gives CDR1 LNHDA, CDR2 SQIVND (reference sequence). The CDR3 runs 14 residues. V was shortened by 6 bases and J by 4 bases, with 12 bases between the two germline ends. The CDR3: CASSWKAVTGELFF. CDR3 coding DNA: TGTGCCAGTAGCTGGAAAGCGGTCACCGGGGAGCTGTTTTTT.

This rearrangement joins TRBV20-1 to TRBJ2-5; D gene uncertain. CDR1 is DFQATT, CDR2 SNEGSKA, per germline (reference sequence). Between the trimmed V and J ends, which lost 8 bases and 5 bases, there was a span of 9 bases. This CDR3 contains 10 residues. CDR3 amino acids: CSISRETQYF. The CDR3 DNA is TGCAGTATATCCCGGGAGACCCAGTACTTC.

The chain's CDR3 is CASSVGDRGDSPLHF. The CDR3 DNA reads as TGTGCCAGCAGCGTAGGGGACAGGGGGGATTCACCCCTCCACTTT. The V call is TRBV9, the J call TRBJ1-6, with 11 bases lining up with TRBD1. Germline lookup yields CDR1 SGDLS and CDR2 YYNGEE. The CDR3 length is 15 residues. Trimming cost V 0 bases and J 8 bases; bases outside gene matches: 1.

The rearrangement joins TRBV30 to TRBJ2-1; possibly TRBD1 for D (5 bases). Trimming cost V 0 bases and J 3 bases, with 15 bases left between them. Germline lookup yields CDR1 GTSNPN and CDR2 SVGIG (reference sequence). This CDR3 comprises 16 residues. The chain's CDR3 is CAWSVPPTVIYNEQFF. The DNA of the CDR3 is TGTGCCTGGAGTGTGCCTCCGACAGTTATCTACAATGAGCAGTTCTTC.

The chain combines TRBV6-5 with TRBJ1-6; maybe TRBD1 (5 bases). Per the germline V gene, CDR1 is MNHEY and CDR2 is SVGAGI. There are 14 residues in the CDR3. Trimming removed 6 bases at V and 7 bases at J, with 13 bases between. CDR3 in DNA: TGTGCCAGCAGGACCGGGACTCAAAATTCACCCCTCCACTTT. This gives the protein CASRTGTQNSPLHF.

The chain combines TRBV3-1 (or the pseudogene TRBV3-2) with TRBJ2-5; a weak D match, TRBD2 (6 bases). The CDR3 has 15 amino acids. The ends were cut back, 1 base at V and 2 bases at J, with 11 bases in the middle. Germline values: CDR1 LGHDT, CDR2 YNNKEL (reference sequence). The CDR3, as DNA: TGTGCCAGCAGCCAAGGCGGGGTACATCAAGAGACCCAGTACTTC. Amino acids: CASSQGGVHQETQYF.

V usage is TRBV11-2 and J usage is TRBJ2-3; the match to TRBD2 covers 7 bases. The CDR3 contains 14 residues. The V gene end was trimmed by 5 bases and the J gene end by 8 bases; junction bases not matched to a gene: 10. CDR1 and CDR2 (germline): SGHAT, FQNNGV. The CDR3 coding sequence is TGTGCCAGCAGCCAAACTAGCGAGGGCGTTACGCAGTATTTT. It specifies CASSQTSEGVTQYF. Filled out from reference TRBV11-2 and TRBJ2-3, the complete variable domain reads EAGVAQSPRYKIIEKRQSVAFWCNPISGHATLYWYQQILGQGPKLLIQFQNNGVVDDSQLPKDRFSAERLKGVDSTLKIQPAKLEDSAVYLCASSQTSEGVTQYFGPGTRLTVL.

The J gene is TRBJ1-1, the V gene TRBV5-6, with TRBD1 as a possible D gene (5 bases). Germline loops: CDR1 SGHDT, CDR2 YYEEEE. Trimming shortened V by 1 base and J by 0 bases, and 13 bases separated the two germline ends. This CDR3 spans 16 amino acids. CDR3 nucleotides: TGTGCCAGCAGCTTGTACGGGCAGGGATTGAACACTGAAGCTTTCTTT. Protein product: CASSLYGQGLNTEAFF.